The entry below describes one T cell receptor (beta chain). This sample stems from a study of blood T cell repertoires in COVID-19. The germline V gene encodes CDR1 SGDLS and CDR2 YYNGEE. The CDR3 extends over 13 amino acids. V was trimmed by 2 bases and J by 0 bases, leaving 5 bases between them. Repertoires were generated with immunoSEQ multiplex PCR, while TCRdb's copy carries only in-frame clones and drops some. The sample records some 68,000 clones, approximately 88% being singletons. V usage is TRBV9 and J usage is TRBJ1-1; no clear D. This TCR was sampled from a human donor in a cohort sampled during active COVID-19. Sequenced material: peripheral blood. The CDR3 region has the DNA TGTGCCAGCAGCGTCTTCTTGAACACTGAAGCTTTCTTT. Amino acid sequence: CASSVFLNTEAFF.